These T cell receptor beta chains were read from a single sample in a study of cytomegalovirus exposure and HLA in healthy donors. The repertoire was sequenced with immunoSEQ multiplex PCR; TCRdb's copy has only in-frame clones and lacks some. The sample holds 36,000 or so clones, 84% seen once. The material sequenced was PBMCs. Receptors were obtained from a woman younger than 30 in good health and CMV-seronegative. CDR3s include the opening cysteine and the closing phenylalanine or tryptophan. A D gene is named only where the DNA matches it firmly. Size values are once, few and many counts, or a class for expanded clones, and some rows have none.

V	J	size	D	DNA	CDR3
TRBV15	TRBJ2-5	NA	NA	TGTGCCACCAGCAGAGGTCAGGGGGCGGGGGAGCAGTACTTC	CATSRGQGAGEQYF
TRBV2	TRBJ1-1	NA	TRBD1	TGTGCCAGCAGTTTGCAGGGGGTGGAAACTGAAGCTTTCTTT	CASSLQGVETEAFF
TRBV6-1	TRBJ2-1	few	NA	TGTGCCAGCAGTGAAGCGCGCGAAGTGGATGAGCAGTTCTTC	CASSEAREVDEQFF
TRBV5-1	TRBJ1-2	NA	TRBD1	TGCGCCAGCAGCACCGGACAGGGTGATGGCTACACCTTC	CASSTGQGDGYTF
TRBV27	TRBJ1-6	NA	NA	TGTGCCAGCAGGGGGCTTGATAATTCACCCCTCAACTTT	CASRGLDNSPLNF
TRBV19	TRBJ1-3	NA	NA	TGTGCCAGTAGACCTGGGGCCTACTCTGGAAACACCATATATTTT	CASRPGAYSGNTIYF
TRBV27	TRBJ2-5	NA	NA	TGTGCCAGCAGTTTATGGAGAATGGAGACCCAGTACTTC	CASSLWRMETQYF
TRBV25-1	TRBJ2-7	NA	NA	TGTGCCAGCAGTGAATCCCTCGACACGCCCCACGAGCAGTACTTC	CASSESLDTPHEQYF
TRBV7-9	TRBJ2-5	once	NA	TGTGCCAGCAGCGACCGACTAGGAAAACAAGAGACCCAGTACTTC	CASSDRLGKQETQYF
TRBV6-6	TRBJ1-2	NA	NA	TGTGCCAGCAGTTACGGACAAGTGGGGCCCTATGGCTACACCTTC	CASSYGQVGPYGYTF
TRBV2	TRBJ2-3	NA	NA	TGTGCCAGCAGGGACATAGGGGTTGGCACAGATACGCAGTATTTT	CASRDIGVGTDTQYF
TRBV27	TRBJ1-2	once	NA	TGTGCCAGCAGTTTATCCCCCAACAGGAACCTCTATGGCTACCCCTTC	CASSLSPNRNLYGYPF